This T cell receptor beta chain was profiled in a study of cytomegalovirus exposure and HLA in healthy donors. The study, taken as a whole, reports: Some V segments (TRBV6-2 and TRBV6-3 among them) were excluded as indistinguishable. Later on, an analysis tied 15,000 or so TCR beta sequences to HLA alleles at 0.05 false discovery rate. Rare TCR sequences dominated, though some public TCRs recurred in many donors.

Germline V gives CDR1 SGHTA, CDR2 FQGNSA. This CDR3 region has 14 residues. Trimming took 3 bases from V and 8 from J, leaving 13 bases between them. Only a few counts were recorded for this clone. The antigen is unknown. PCR was performed using 60 Vbeta and 13 Jbeta primers. TCRdb's copy holds only in-frame clones and misses some; the assay was immunoSEQ multiplex PCR. The table has 95,000 to 150,000 clones, approximately 15% seen once. Sequenced input: PBMCs. The chain employs TRBV7-2 and TRBJ1-4, with a weak D call TRBD1 (6 bases). This TCR was sampled from a woman younger than 30 in good health and CMV-seronegative. CDR3 residues: CASSFWGGREKLFF. CDR3 bases: TGTGCCAGCAGCTTTTGGGGGGGCAGGGAAAAACTGTTTTTT. Full variable domain (outside the CDR3, taken from reference TRBV7-2 and TRBJ1-4): GAGVSQSPSNKVTEKGKDVELRCDPISGHTALYWYRQSLGQGLEFLIYFQGNSAPDKSGLPSDRFSAERTGGSVSTLTIQRTQQEDSAVYLCASSFWGGREKLFFGSGTQLSVL.